The clone carrying this T cell receptor beta chain came up once. This sample is part of a study of identical twins. Donors uniformly comprised healthy Caucasians. TCRdb reprocessed the 5' RACE reads via MiXCR and lists one record per CDR3 protein. There are 410,000 or so distinct CDR3 sequences in the sample; less than 20% occur only once, and approximately 12% lies in the top ten. CDR1 SGHDT and CDR2 YYEEEE come from the germline V gene. CDR3 length: 17 residues. With V trimmed by 2 bases and J by 5 bases, 8 bases remained unmatched. The clonotype was recovered from a man aged 45-60 years in good health. Sequenced input: naive T cells sorted from blood. This chain uses TRBV5-6 with TRBJ2-1; TRBD2 aligns across 12 bases. CDR3 sequence (DNA): TGTGCCAGCAGCTTTAGGACTAGCGGGACCAAAAACAATGAGCAGTTCTTC. Protein sequence: CASSFRTSGTKNNEQFF.